This T cell receptor (beta chain) was recovered during a study of T-cell memory formation after mild COVID-19. In TCRdb, the 5' RACE reads were re-called with MiXCR into one record per CDR3 protein. The sample yields tens of thousands of distinct CDR3 sequences, over 5% seen once. This clonotype was found many times. The germline V and J ends were trimmed by 5 bases and 12 bases, with 14 bases remaining between them. Germline V CDR1 and CDR2: SEHNR, FQNEAQ (reference sequence). This CDR3 comprises 12 residues. The TCR originated in an adult who had mild COVID-19 (a few samples of this study predate the infection). Cell type and time point are not known. The rearrangement joins TRBV7-9 to TRBJ2-1; the D gene is possibly TRBD1 (5 bases). Sequenced: PBMCs or a T cell subset sorted from them (not recorded which). CDR3 in amino acids: CASSPRGNAQFF. In DNA form, the CDR3 reads TGTGCCAGCAGCCCAAGGGGTAACGCGCAGTTCTTC.